This TCR beta chain was sequenced during a study of blood T cell repertoires in COVID-19. For the study at large: COVID-19 samples, acute and convalescent, were from the United States, Italy and Spain.

Only in-frame clones appear in the TCRdb table, and some are missing; sequencing was by immunoSEQ multiplex PCR. Of about 160,000 clones listed, over 70% were seen once; the top ten hold 8% to 9.5%. Germline lookup yields CDR1 SNHLY and CDR2 FYNNEI. The CDR3 loop spans 14 amino acids. V shed 6 bases and J 4 bases; nucleotides not matched to a gene: 5. The material sequenced was peripheral blood. This clonotype originated in a woman of 80 years or more with active or convalescent COVID-19. The chain carries TRBV2 and TRBJ1-2, with 10 nucleotides matching TRBD1. The CDR3 coding sequence is TGTGCCAGCAGGGGGACAGGGGCGGGCTATGGCTACACCTTC. As protein: CASRGTGAGYGYTF. The full variable domain, its missing parts supplied by reference TRBV2 and TRBJ1-2, is EPEVTQTPSHQVTQMGQEVILRCVPISNHLYFYWYRQILGQKVEFLVSFYNNEISEKSEIFDDQFSVERPDGSNFTLKIRSTKLEDSAMYFCASRGTGAGYGYTFGSGTRLTVV.